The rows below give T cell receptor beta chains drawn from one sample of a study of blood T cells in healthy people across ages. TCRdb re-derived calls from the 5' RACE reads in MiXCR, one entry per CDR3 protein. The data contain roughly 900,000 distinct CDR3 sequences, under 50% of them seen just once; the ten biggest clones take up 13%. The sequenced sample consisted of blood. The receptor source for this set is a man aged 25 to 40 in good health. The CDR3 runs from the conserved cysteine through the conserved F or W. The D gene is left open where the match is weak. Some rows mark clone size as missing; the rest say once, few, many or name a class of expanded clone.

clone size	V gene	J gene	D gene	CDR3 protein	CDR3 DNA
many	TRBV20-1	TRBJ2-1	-	CSAWDTGSNEQFF	TGCAGTGCTTGGGACACGGGGAGCAATGAGCAGTTCTTC
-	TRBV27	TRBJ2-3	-	CASSPFARDTQYF	TGTGCCAGCAGCCCGTTTGCTCGGGATACGCAGTATTTT
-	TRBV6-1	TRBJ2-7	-	CVSTVSSYEQYF	TGTGTCAGCACCGTCAGCTCCTACGAGCAGTACTTC
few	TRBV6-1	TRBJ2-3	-	CASSESGGGASTDTQYF	TGTGCCAGCAGTGAGAGCGGTGGTGGGGCTAGCACAGATACGCAGTATTTT
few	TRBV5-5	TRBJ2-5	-	CASSLLGKETQYF	TGTGCCAGCAGCTTATTGGGTAAAGAGACCCAGTACTTC
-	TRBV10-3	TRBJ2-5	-	CAISEPGLGPKETQYF	TGTGCCATCAGTGAGCCCGGTCTTGGGCCTAAAGAGACCCAGTACTTC
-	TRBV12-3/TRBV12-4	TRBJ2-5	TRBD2	CASTPTGRGARNQETQYF	TGTGCCAGCACCCCGACTGGGCGGGGGGCCCGGAACCAAGAGACCCAGTACTTC
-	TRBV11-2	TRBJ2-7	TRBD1	CASSPQMGQGQYF	TGTGCCAGCAGCCCCCAAATGGGACAGGGGCAGTACTTC
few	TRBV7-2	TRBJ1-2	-	CASSLGENNYGYTF	TGTGCCAGCAGCTTAGGGGAGAATAACTATGGCTACACCTTC
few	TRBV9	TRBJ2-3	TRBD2	CASSVDGGGTDTQYF	TGTGCCAGCAGCGTAGACGGGGGGGGCACAGATACGCAGTATTTT
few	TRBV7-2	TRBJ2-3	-	CASSLEPGVKYF	TGTGCCAGCAGCTTAGAGCCCGGGGTAAAGTATTTT
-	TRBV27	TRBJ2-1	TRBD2	CASSPPSGAGNEQFF	TGTGCCAGCAGTCCCCCCAGCGGGGCGGGGAATGAGCAGTTCTTC
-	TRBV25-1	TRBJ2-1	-	CASSEYNSFGNEQFF	TGTGCCAGCAGTGAATATAACAGCTTCGGCAATGAGCAGTTCTTC
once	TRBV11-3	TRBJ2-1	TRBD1	CASSPTGRTNERFF	TGTGCCAGCAGCCCGACAGGGAGAACCAATGAGCGGTTCTTC
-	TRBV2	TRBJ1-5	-	CASSEYGGSNQPQHF	TGTGCCAGCAGTGAATACGGCGGATCCAATCAGCCCCAGCATTTT
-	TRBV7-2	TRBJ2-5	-	CASSLGGSGQETQYF	TGTGCCAGCAGCTTAGGGGGTAGCGGTCAAGAGACCCAGTACTTC
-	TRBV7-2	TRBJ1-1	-	CASSYTLEGNTEAFF	TGTGCCAGCAGCTACACTCTGGAGGGGAACACTGAAGCTTTCTTT
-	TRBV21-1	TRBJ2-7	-	CASSKLIGQGYEQYF	TGTGCCAGCAGCAAATTAATAGGACAGGGCTACGAGCAGTACTTC
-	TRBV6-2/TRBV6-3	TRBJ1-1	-	CASSYSPRGALGTEAFF	TGTGCCAGCAGTTACTCCCCCCGGGGGGCTCTTGGCACTGAAGCTTTCTTT
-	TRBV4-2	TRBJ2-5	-	CASSPGVTGNQETLYF	TGTGCCAGCAGCCCCGGGGTAACGGGGAATCAAGAGACCCTGTACTTC
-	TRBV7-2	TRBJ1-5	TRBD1	CASSLDRGLSGNQPQHF	TGTGCCAGCAGCTTGGACAGGGGGCTCTCGGGCAATCAGCCCCAGCATTTT